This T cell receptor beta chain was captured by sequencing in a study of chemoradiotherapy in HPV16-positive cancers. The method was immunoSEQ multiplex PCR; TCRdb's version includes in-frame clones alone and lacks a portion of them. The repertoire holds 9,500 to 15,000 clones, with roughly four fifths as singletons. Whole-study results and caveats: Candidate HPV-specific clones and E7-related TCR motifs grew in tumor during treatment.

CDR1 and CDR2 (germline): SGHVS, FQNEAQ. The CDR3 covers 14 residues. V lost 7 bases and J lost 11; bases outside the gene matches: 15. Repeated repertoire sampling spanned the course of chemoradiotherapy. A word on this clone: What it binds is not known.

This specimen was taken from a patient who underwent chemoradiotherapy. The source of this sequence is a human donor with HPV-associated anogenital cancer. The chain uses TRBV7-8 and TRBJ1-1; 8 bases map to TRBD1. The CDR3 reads CASNPRGRGPGAFF. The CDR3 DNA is TGTGCCAGCAACCCCAGGGGGCGGGGTCCCGGGGCTTTCTTT.